These 22 T cell receptor beta chains came from one sample sequenced in a study of blood T cell repertoires in COVID-19. Measured with immunoSEQ multiplex PCR; TCRdb has only the in-frame clones, and not every one. The sample lists 14,000 or so clones, roughly 73% occurring once. Specimen: peripheral blood. The receptors come from a boy aged 2 to 10 with active or convalescent COVID-19.

The chain joins TRBV4-2 to TRBJ2-1; D is possibly TRBD2 (7 bases). The CDR3 consists of 14 residues. Trimming removed 4 bases from V and 5 bases from J, with 12 bases in between. Germline CDR1 reads LGHNA; CDR2 reads YNFKEQ. The CDR3 sequence is CASSRGGPDNEQFF. In DNA form, the CDR3 reads TGTGCCAGCAGCCGGGGGGGGCCTGACAATGAGCAGTTCTTC.

The chain has TRBV15 and TRBJ2-3, with 9 bases that match TRBD2. CDR3 length: 17 residues. Germline V gene data show CDR1 as LNHNV and CDR2 as YYDKDF (reference sequence). Trimming removed 0 bases from V and 4 bases from J; junction bases left unmatched: 8. In DNA form, the CDR3 reads TGTGCCACCAGCAGAGAAGGTAGCGGGAGTTTCGCAGATACGCAGTATTTT. Its translation: CATSREGSGSFADTQYF.

This clone was seen a handful of times. V and J are TRBV28 and TRBJ1-2; unclear D gene. Trimming removed 6 bases from V and 0 bases from J, with 14 bases in between. Germline lookup yields CDR1 MDHEN and CDR2 SYDVKM. The CDR3 has 15 residues. As DNA, the CDR3 is TGTGCCAGCAGCCTACCCCGTGACACTAACTATGGCTACACCTTC. Amino acid sequence: CASSLPRDTNYGYTF.

The V gene is TRBV5-1, the J gene TRBJ1-1, with unresolved D. Germline V gene data show CDR1 as SGHRS and CDR2 as YFSETQ. The CDR3 has 15 amino acids. Between the trimmed V and J ends, which lost 2 bases and 1 base, there was a span of 12 bases. CDR3 bases: TGCGCCAGCAGCTTAAGATTAGAGCAGAACACTGAAGCTTTCTTT. Its translation is CASSLRLEQNTEAFF.

This chain connects TRBV29-1 to TRBJ1-1; the D gene is possibly TRBD1 (5 bases). The CDR3 has 11 amino acids. V was cut by 4 bases and J by 3 bases, with 6 bases left in between. Germline V gene lookup returns CDR1 SQVTM and CDR2 ANQGSEA. In DNA form, the CDR3 reads TGCAGCGTTGGGGGCCACACTGAAGCTTTCTTT. Translating gives CSVGGHTEAFF.

This chain uses TRBV10-3 with TRBJ2-2, with TRBD2 as a possible D gene (6 bases). Deletions cut 4 bases from V and 5 bases from J, with 14 bases between. The CDR3 contains 15 residues. Germline values: CDR1 ENHRY, CDR2 SYGVKD. In DNA form, the CDR3 reads TGTGCCATCAGTGTTCGGGGGATGAGGACCGGGGAGCTGTTTTTT. Translating it yields CAISVRGMRTGELFF.

This clone is a singleton in its sample. The rearrangement uses TRBV3-1 (or the pseudogene TRBV3-2) and TRBJ2-4; TRBD2 might be the D (6 bases). From germline, CDR1 is LGHDT and CDR2 YNNKEL (reference sequence). This CDR3 is built from 18 residues. V was trimmed by 2 bases and J by 0 bases, leaving 17 bases between them. CDR3: CASSQRFNSGLAKNIQYF. The CDR3 nucleotides read TGTGCCAGCAGCCAAAGATTTAATAGCGGTTTAGCCAAAAACATTCAGTACTTC.

The table lists this clone with a few counts. This chain uses TRBV6-6 with TRBJ1-3, with 7 bases matching TRBD1. This CDR3 spans 16 amino acids. Germline V lookup: CDR1 MNHNY, CDR2 SVGAGI (reference sequence). Losses at the gene ends were 3 bases for V and 2 bases for J; bases not matched to a gene: 7. The CDR3 bases are TGTGCCAGCAGTTATGCGGAGGGGGCTGCTGGAAACACCATATATTTT. It yields the protein CASSYAEGAAGNTIYF.

This chain links TRBV28 with TRBJ1-6, with D possibly TRBD1 on 5 matching bases. Germline V gives CDR1 MDHEN, CDR2 SYDVKM. Deletions cut 8 bases from V and 8 bases from J, with 7 bases between. This CDR3 comprises 11 residues. This chain's CDR3 is CASGGDSPLHF. The CDR3 bases are TGTGCCAGCGGGGGGGATTCACCCCTCCACTTT.

The chain is built from TRBV28 and TRBJ1-4, with 8 bases aligning to TRBD1. The CDR3 extends over 15 amino acids. Germline assignment: CDR1 MDHEN and CDR2 SYDVKM. The junction had 8 bases not matched to a gene; V was cut back by 1 base and J by 10 bases. The chain's CDR3 is CASSLSDRDSAKLFF. CDR3 coding DNA: TGTGCCAGCAGTTTATCGGACAGGGACTCTGCAAAACTGTTTTTT.

The rearrangement links TRBV28 to TRBJ2-1; D possibly corresponds to TRBD1 (5 bases). The CDR3 loop spans 16 amino acids. With 5 bases removed from V and 5 bases from J, the gap between germline ends came to 19 bases. Germline V gene lookup returns CDR1 MDHEN and CDR2 SYDVKM. The DNA for the CDR3 is TGTGCCAGCAGTATAAATCTAGGGGTACCCAACAATGAGCAGTTCTTC. Its protein is CASSINLGVPNNEQFF.

The rearrangement links TRBV20-1 to TRBJ1-1, with TRBD1 as a possible D gene (6 bases). The CDR3 has 11 residues. Deletions cut 5 bases from V and 7 bases from J, with 11 bases between. Germline V lookup: CDR1 DFQATT, CDR2 SNEGSKA (reference sequence). The CDR3 bases are TGCAGTGCTCCGGACAGTATTGAAGCTTTCTTT. Translating gives CSAPDSIEAFF.

The V gene is TRBV7-8, the J gene TRBJ2-6; TRBD1 matches 7 bases. Trimming removed 5 bases from V and 0 bases from J; junction bases left unmatched: 13. CDR1 is SGHVS, CDR2 FQNEAQ, per germline. This CDR3 spans 19 amino acids. This CDR3 is CASSNPRDSSYSGANVLTF. As DNA, the CDR3 is TGTGCCAGCAGCAACCCGAGGGACAGTAGTTACTCTGGGGCCAACGTCCTGACTTTC.

The V gene is TRBV7-4, the J gene TRBJ2-7, with 9 bases matching TRBD2. V shed 7 bases and J 2 bases; nucleotides not matched to a gene: 9. The CDR3 runs to 15 residues. Per germline, CDR1 SGHVT and CDR2 SQSDAQ. The DNA for the CDR3 is TGTGCCAGCAAGAATCAGGTAGCGGGGGCCTACGAGCAGTACGTC. This codes for CASKNQVAGAYEQYV.

The chain carries TRBV15 and TRBJ2-3; 8 bases match TRBD1. The germline CDR1 and CDR2 sequences are LNHNV and YYDKDF (reference sequence). Germline trimming cut 0 bases from V and 2 bases from J; bases unmatched to any gene: 4. This CDR3 comprises 16 residues. CDR3 DNA sequence: TGTGCCACCAGCAGAGAAGGGACAGGACCCACAGATACGCAGTATTTT. Amino acids: CATSREGTGPTDTQYF.

V gene TRBV28 combines with J gene TRBJ2-5; 9 bases line up with TRBD1. The ends lost 4 bases at V and 3 bases at J; junction bases unmatched: 0. The CDR3 extends over 13 amino acids. Germline V gene data show CDR1 as MDHEN and CDR2 as SYDVKM. The CDR3 region is CASSWDREETQYF. The CDR3 nucleotides are TGTGCCAGCAGTTGGGACAGGGAAGAGACCCAGTACTTC.

This clone came up a few times. V is TRBV28 and J is TRBJ1-4; possible D gene TRBD1, 5 bases. CDR3 length: 12 amino acids. Germline V gene lookup returns CDR1 MDHEN and CDR2 SYDVKM. Trimming cost V 9 bases and J 8 bases, with 13 bases left between them. The CDR3 reads CASGLGGEKLFF. The CDR3 nucleotides are TGTGCCAGTGGCTTGGGGGGGGAAAAACTGTTTTTT.

The genes are TRBV6-6 and TRBJ1-3; tentatively, D is TRBD1 (6 bases). The V gene's germline CDR1 is MNHNY and CDR2 SVGAGI (reference sequence). The CDR3 has 15 amino acids. The V end was cut by 5 bases, the J end by 4 bases, with 15 bases between. For the CDR3, the DNA is TGTGCCAGCAGTCCAGACAGGTACGCCGGAAACACCATATATTTT. It translates to CASSPDRYAGNTIYF.

The rearrangement joins TRBV6-1 to TRBJ2-1; 7 bases fit TRBD2. The trim removed 2 bases at V and 7 bases at J, leaving 8 bases unmatched. CDR1 and CDR2 (germline): MNHNS, SASEGT. CDR3 length equals 15 residues. The CDR3 nucleotides are TGTGCCAGCAGTGAACGAGCGGGACGGAATAATGAGCAGTTCTTC. Amino acid sequence: CASSERAGRNNEQFF.

This chain joins TRBV10-3 and TRBJ1-6; D unresolved. The ends were cut back, 5 bases at V and 7 bases at J, with 12 bases in the middle. Germline CDR1 and CDR2: ENHRY and SYGVKD. This CDR3 is 14 amino acids long. The CDR3 sequence is CAISRRVENSPLHF. The CDR3 DNA sequence: TGTGCCATCAGTAGACGGGTAGAAAATTCACCCCTCCACTTT.

The J gene is TRBJ2-7, the V gene TRBV19; 8 nucleotides align to TRBD1. V dropped 0 bases and J dropped 5; count of bases not matched to a gene: 9. Germline V gene lookup returns CDR1 LNHDA and CDR2 SQIVND (reference sequence). There are 16 residues in the CDR3. The CDR3 coding sequence is TGTGCCAGTAGTATAGACCCCTGGGACAGGTCTGACGAGCAGTACTTC. Translated, it gives CASSIDPWDRSDEQYF.

V is TRBV5-1 and J is TRBJ2-3, with 11 positions matching TRBD1. Germline assignment: CDR1 SGHRS and CDR2 YFSETQ. The CDR3 consists of 14 residues. V was pared by 7 bases and J by 5 bases, with 6 bases of the junction left unmatched. Here the CDR3 DNA reads TGCGCCAGCTTTGGACAGGGGGCGAAAGATACGCAGTATTTT. Its protein product is CASFGQGAKDTQYF.